This T cell receptor (beta chain) was retrieved from a study of blood T cell repertoires in COVID-19. Study background: Material from acute and convalescent COVID-19 was sourced from the United States, Italy and Spain. T cells, B-cell-depleted T cells, or PBMCs supplied cDNA or gDNA.

This clone has a count of ten or more. The assay was immunoSEQ multiplex PCR, and TCRdb's table has in-frame clones only and misses some. The profile shows some 110,000 clones, roughly 85% of them singletons. This CDR3 spans 16 amino acids. Per the germline V gene, CDR1 is ENHRY and CDR2 is SYGVKD. V was cut by 2 bases and J by 4 bases, with 15 bases left in between. Sequencing was done on a sample of peripheral blood. The chain couples TRBV10-3 to TRBJ2-1; D is perhaps TRBD2 (6 bases). This sequence was found in a woman at least 80 years old with acute or convalescent COVID-19. This chain's CDR3 is CAISEPMGDFYNEQFF. In DNA, the CDR3 is TGTGCCATCAGTGAGCCTATGGGGGACTTTTACAATGAGCAGTTCTTC.